The 28 T cell receptor beta chains below all came from one sample that was sequenced in a study of blood T cells in healthy people across ages. Primed by a sample-barcoded 5' primer and a J-beta primer mix, a second PCR proceeded for 7 to 11 cycles. TCRdb fed the 5' RACE reads into MiXCR, producing one record per CDR3 protein. The sample lists around 970,000 distinct CDR3 sequences; roughly 51% were seen once. Sequenced material: blood. The origin of the receptors is a woman aged 60 to 75 in good health.

This clonotype turned up a few times. J is TRBJ2-4 and V is TRBV12-3 or TRBV12-4, with D tentatively TRBD1 (5 bases). This CDR3 is 16 amino acids long. Trimming pared 3 bases from V and 0 bases from J, leaving 12 bases between. As DNA, the CDR3 is TGTGCCAGCAGTTTGGGGCCAGGGTTAGCCAAAAACATTCAGTACTTC. The encoded protein is CASSLGPGLAKNIQYF.

This clonotype was counted between two and nine times. V and J are TRBV13 and TRBJ2-7; a weak D match, TRBD2 (7 bases). Germline assignment: CDR1 PRHDT and CDR2 FYEKMQ (reference sequence). The CDR3 loop spans 14 amino acids. Trimming stripped 1 base from V and 3 bases from J, with 10 bases between. CDR3 in DNA: TGTGCCAGCAGCTTAGCAGGGGACTACTACGAGCAGTACTTC. Its translation is CASSLAGDYYEQYF. The complete variable domain, with remaining parts taken from reference TRBV13 and TRBJ2-7, reads AAGVIQSPRHLIKEKRETATLKCYPIPRHDTVYWYQQGPGQDPQFLISFYEKMQSDKGSIPDRFSAQQFSDYHSELNMSSLELGDSALYFCASSLAGDYYEQYFGPGTRLTVT.

The rearrangement uses TRBV18 and TRBJ2-7; possible D gene TRBD1, 6 bases. Germline lookup yields CDR1 KGHSH and CDR2 LQKENI. V was cut by 6 bases and J by 3 bases, with 15 bases left in between. The CDR3 extends over 14 amino acids. This chain's CDR3 is CASSLQGSDYEQYF. The CDR3 coding sequence is TGTGCCAGCTCTCTACAGGGCTCAGACTACGAGCAGTACTTC.

The rearrangement links TRBV27 to TRBJ2-6; possible D gene TRBD1, 5 bases. The V gene lost 5 bases and the J gene lost 5 bases, with 13 bases spanning the gap. CDR1 is MNHEY, CDR2 SMNVEV, per germline (reference sequence). This CDR3 spans 15 amino acids. The CDR3 here is CASSNQGSRANVLTF. CDR3 coding DNA: TGTGCCAGCAGTAACCAGGGTTCAAGGGCCAACGTCCTGACTTTC.

This clonotype has a handful of counts. The V and J genes are TRBV12-3 or TRBV12-4 and TRBJ2-3; possible D gene TRBD2, 7 bases. The CDR3 contains 11 residues. V was shortened by 8 bases and J by 7 bases, with 10 bases between the two germline ends. This CDR3 reads CASGGGYTQYF. The CDR3 DNA reads TGTGCCAGCGGGGGGGGCTATACGCAGTATTTT.

J is TRBJ2-3 and V is TRBV6-2 or TRBV6-3; TRBD2 matches at 11 bases. J gave up 3 bases and V 0 bases, and 11 bases lay outside the gene matches. CDR1 is MNHEY and CDR2 is SVGEGT in the germline V gene. The CDR3 has 19 residues. The DNA for the CDR3 is TGTGCCAGCAGTTACTCGACGACTAGCGGGACCGGGGTGACAGATACGCAGTATTTT. Its protein product is CASSYSTTSGTGVTDTQYF.

The chain employs TRBV20-1 and TRBJ1-2, with unresolved D. Germline V gene sequence: CDR1 DFQATT, CDR2 SNEGSKA (reference sequence). The CDR3 is 10 residues long. V lost 4 bases and J lost 4, with 4 bases in between. The CDR3 sequence: CSATTYGYTF. CDR3 in DNA: TGCAGTGCTACGACCTATGGCTACACCTTC.

The chain employs TRBV7-8 and TRBJ1-1; TRBD1 is a possible D gene (5 bases). V was trimmed by 2 bases and J by 0 bases, leaving 10 bases between them. Germline values: CDR1 SGHVS, CDR2 FQNEAQ. The CDR3 is 15 amino acids. In DNA form, the CDR3 reads TGTGCCAGCAGCTTAATTTCAGGGATGAACACTGAAGCTTTCTTT. Amino acid sequence: CASSLISGMNTEAFF. The variable domain in full, completed from reference TRBV7-8 and TRBJ1-1, reads GAGVSQSPRYKVAKRGQDVALRCDPISGHVSLFWYQQALGQGPEFLTYFQNEAQLDKSGLPSDRFFAERPEGSVSTLKIQRTQQEDSAVYLCASSLISGMNTEAFFGQGTRLTVV.

V is TRBV11-2 and J is TRBJ2-4; 12 positions match TRBD2. The J call is in doubt because the DNA end fits TRBJ2-7 better. CDR3 length: 18 amino acids. Germline V gene sequence: CDR1 SGHAT, CDR2 FQNNGV. This CDR3 reads CASSLFRRTSGASYEQYF. As DNA, the CDR3 is TGTGCCAGCAGCTTATTCCGCCGGACTAGCGGGGCCTCCTACGAGCAGTACTTC.

This chain uses TRBV29-1 with TRBJ1-4; D is unclear. The CDR3 extends over 14 amino acids. V gave up 6 bases and J gave up 8 bases, with 19 bases separating them. Per the germline V gene, CDR1 is SQVTM and CDR2 is ANQGSEA. The CDR3 spells CSVVRGRVGEKLFF. The CDR3 bases are TGCAGCGTGGTCCGCGGGAGGGTAGGAGAAAAACTGTTTTTT.

This clonotype has a count of ten or more. CDR3 amino acids: CASSHGTSGKETQYF. CDR3 bases: TGTGCCAGCAGCCATGGTACTAGCGGCAAGGAGACCCAGTACTTC. The chain joins TRBV3-1 to TRBJ2-5, with 8 nucleotides matching TRBD2. The CDR3 spans 15 residues. V lost 3 bases and J lost 5; bases outside the gene matches: 8. Germline V gene data show CDR1 as LGHDT and CDR2 as YNNKEL (reference sequence).

This clonotype has a handful of counts. V gene TRBV4-3 combines with J gene TRBJ2-2; 9 bases match TRBD1. Trimming at V came to 2 bases and at J to 4 bases, leaving 11 bases not matched to a gene. Germline CDR1 is LGHNA and CDR2 is YSLEER. This CDR3 comprises 18 residues. CDR3 sequence reads: CASSQPSGTGYGTGELFF. DNA for the CDR3: TGCGCCAGCAGCCAACCAAGCGGGACAGGGTATGGCACCGGGGAGCTGTTTTTT.

The table lists this clonotype with a count of one. The V call is TRBV28, the J call TRBJ1-1; 7 bases fit TRBD1. V trimming: 8 bases; J trimming: 12 bases; junction bases outside the gene matches: 21. CDR1 MDHEN and CDR2 SYDVKM come from the germline V gene. The CDR3 is 15 amino acids. The CDR3 is CASYPAAGGSSGTFF. As DNA, the CDR3 is TGTGCCAGCTACCCCGCGGCAGGGGGTTCCTCGGGAACTTTCTTT.

The V call is TRBV12-3 or TRBV12-4, the J call TRBJ1-2, with TRBD1 matching 7 bases. This CDR3 has 14 amino acids. Germline trimming cut 4 bases from V and 1 base from J; bases unmatched to any gene: 3. The CDR3 sequence is CASSSTGNNYGYTF. The CDR3 DNA is TGTGCCAGCAGTTCGACAGGGAATAACTATGGCTACACCTTC.

This rearrangement joins TRBV6-2 or TRBV6-3 to TRBJ2-5; D ambiguous. In germline, CDR1 is MNHEY, CDR2 SVGEGT. The CDR3 has 15 residues. Trimming pared 0 bases from V and 1 base from J, leaving 9 bases between. CDR3 DNA sequence: TGTGCCAGCAGTTACTCGAGGTTCCGCCAAGAGACCCAGTACTTC. Translation gives CASSYSRFRQETQYF.

This clonotype was detected a few times. The rearrangement uses TRBV2 and TRBJ2-7; D is unclear. The V end was cut by 6 bases, the J end by 5 bases, with 11 bases between. Germline CDR1 reads SNHLY; CDR2 reads FYNNEI. The CDR3 length is 12 residues. The CDR3 region is CASSVLVDEQYF. CDR3 coding DNA: TGTGCCAGCAGCGTATTAGTCGACGAGCAGTACTTC.

This clonotype showed up just a few times. The rearrangement joins TRBV29-1 to TRBJ2-3; D tentatively fits TRBD1 or TRBD2 (5 bases each). Germline V gene sequence: CDR1 SQVTM, CDR2 ANQGSEA. The CDR3 runs 14 residues. V was trimmed by 1 base and J by 11 bases, leaving 19 bases between them. The chain's CDR3 is CSVEGTPTLTGQYF. The DNA of the CDR3 is TGCAGCGTTGAAGGGACTCCGACACTAACAGGGCAGTATTTT.

Of note for this clonotype: The junction departs from germline at one end; a sequencing error may be responsible. V and J are TRBV7-2 and TRBJ2-6, with a possible D match to TRBD1 (5 bases). The CDR3 is made up of 15 amino acids. The germline gives CDR1 SGHTA, CDR2 FQGNSA. CDR3 protein: CASSFSTPGANVRTF. The CDR3 nucleotides are TGTGCCAGCAGCTTCTCGACCCCTGGGGCCAACGTCCGGACTTTC.

This clonotype came up a few times. For the CDR3, the DNA is TGTGCCAGCAGCCTTCGACCGACAGAGAGCTACGAGCAGTACTTC. This gives the protein CASSLRPTESYEQYF. The rearrangement joins TRBV7-6 to TRBJ2-7; D is possibly TRBD1 (5 bases). V was trimmed by 5 bases and J by 3 bases, leaving 17 bases between them. CDR1 is SGHVS, CDR2 FNYEAQ, per germline. The length of the CDR3 is 15 residues.

CDR3 sequence (DNA): TGTGCCATCAGAGGGGGAGACTCCTACGAGCAGTACTTC. Translation gives CAIRGGDSYEQYF. The chain combines TRBV10-3 with TRBJ2-7; D is perhaps TRBD1 (6 bases). Trimming removed 6 bases at V and 0 bases at J, with 9 bases between. This CDR3 has 13 amino acids. Germline values: CDR1 ENHRY, CDR2 SYGVKD.

V and J are TRBV12-3 or TRBV12-4 and TRBJ2-5, with TRBD1 matching 7 bases. V lost 6 bases, J lost 1 base, and 8 bases stayed unmatched. The CDR3 is made up of 15 amino acids. CDR3 in DNA: TGTGCCAGCAGCCGAACGGGACAGCGCCAAGAGACCCAGTACTTC. Its translation is CASSRTGQRQETQYF.

The rearrangement joins TRBV20-1 to TRBJ1-1, with D uncertain. Germline loops: CDR1 DFQATT, CDR2 SNEGSKA (reference sequence). The V and J ends lost 3 bases and 1 base respectively, with 3 bases between them. CDR3 length: 11 amino acids. The CDR3 DNA sequence: TGCAGTGCTAGTAGGAACACTGAAGCTTTCTTT. Its translation: CSASRNTEAFF.

The rearrangement joins TRBV4-1 to TRBJ2-1; possible D gene TRBD2, 6 bases. V shed 0 bases and J shed 12 bases, with 12 bases lying between them. CDR1 and CDR2 from the germline V gene are MGHRA and YSYEKL. The CDR3 has 13 amino acids. The CDR3 is CASSQDRLVGQFF. The CDR3 region has the DNA TGCGCCAGCAGCCAAGATAGACTAGTAGGGCAGTTCTTC.

The chain carries TRBV3-1 and TRBJ2-5; 9 bases fit TRBD2. The end of the DNA is better explained by TRBJ2-7, so the J call may be wrong. CDR1 is LGHDT and CDR2 is YNNKEL in the germline V gene (reference sequence). The CDR3 contains 14 residues. The CDR3 loop reads CASSRGGRVYEQYF. CDR3 in DNA: TGTGCCAGCAGCCGTGGCGGGAGGGTATACGAGCAGTACTTC.

The chain links TRBV2 to TRBJ2-1; D ambiguous. V lost 1 base, J lost 0 bases, and 13 bases lay in between. Germline V gene data show CDR1 as SNHLY and CDR2 as FYNNEI. The CDR3 has 17 residues. The CDR3 DNA sequence: TGTGCCAGCAGTGAAGTCGGTCCGGAGAGCTCCTACAATGAGCAGTTCTTC. This codes for CASSEVGPESSYNEQFF.

With regard to this clonotype: One junction end does not reproduce the germline sequence, and a read error may be involved. This rearrangement joins TRBV7-9 to TRBJ1-6, with a weak D call TRBD1 (5 bases). Germline loops: CDR1 SEHNR, CDR2 FQNEAQ (reference sequence). This CDR3 is built from 13 residues. The chain's CDR3 is CASSLGRDSPPHF. CDR3 coding DNA: TGTGCCAGCAGCTTGGGCAGGGATTCACCCCCCCACTTT. The variable domain in full, with the rest retrieved from reference TRBV7-9 and TRBJ1-6, is DTGVSQNPRHKITKRGQNVTFRCDPISEHNRLYWYRQTLGQGPEFLTYFQNEAQLEKSRLLSDRFSAERPKGSFSTLEIQRTEQGDSAMYLCASSLGRDSPPHFGNGTRLTVT.

This clonotype was found a few times. The chain joins TRBV7-9 to TRBJ2-4, with a weak D call TRBD2 (6 bases). This CDR3 contains 13 residues. Per germline, CDR1 SEHNR and CDR2 FQNEAQ (reference sequence). The V gene lost 4 bases and the J gene lost 8 bases, with 12 bases spanning the gap. The CDR3: CASSWRERDIQYF. The CDR3 region has the DNA TGTGCCAGCAGCTGGAGGGAGAGGGACATTCAGTACTTC.

This clonotype has more than one count but fewer than ten. The V and J genes are TRBV18 and TRBJ2-1; the D is unclear. Trimming shortened V by 6 bases and J by 4 bases, and 13 bases separated the two germline ends. Germline CDR1 KGHSH, CDR2 LQKENI. The CDR3 sequence is 14 residues long. CDR3 sequence: CASSPTERYNEQFF. In DNA form, the CDR3 reads TGTGCCAGCTCCCCGACGGAGAGGTACAATGAGCAGTTCTTC. Filled out from reference TRBV18 and TRBJ2-1, the complete variable domain reads NAGVMQNPRHLVRRRGQEARLRCSPMKGHSHVYWYRQLPEEGLKFMVYLQKENIIDESGMPKERFSAEFPKEGPSILRIQQVVRGDSAAYFCASSPTERYNEQFFGPGTRLTVL.